This paragraph covers one TCR beta chain sequence. The target antigen is unknown. The entry originates in a study of T cells expressing NK-cell markers. Study-wide findings and caveats: The study found these clonotypes also leading the CD3+CD56-NKG2C+ fraction in a handful of donors. What remained unclear was the HCMV specificity of expanded NKG2C+ T cell clones. Of the CD8+ T cell pool in about six donors, roughly 1.0-8% was accounted for by dominant NKG2C+ clonotypes.

Reprocessing the 5' RACE reads, TCRdb reports a single entry for every CDR3 protein and omits DNA. Across hundreds of thousands of distinct CDR3 sequences, the top ten clones capture 6% to 8% of the sample. The CDR3 is 14 residues long. Germline V gives CDR1 LGHNA, CDR2 YSLEER. The chain uses TRBV4-3 and TRBJ2-5. Sequences were obtained from blood T cells: a sorted CD56 or NKG2C T cell subset, CD4+ or CD8+ T cells, or bulk PBMC T cells (not recorded which). The source is a woman aged 18-70 years in good health. This CDR3 reads CASSREGIGETQYF.